These T cell receptor beta chains were read from a single sample in a study of T cell repertoires in cytomegalovirus infection. TCRdb recomputed calls from the reads with MiXCR, one row per CDR3 protein. The sample holds approximately 750,000 distinct CDR3 sequences; 35% to 40% are singletons and the top ten take about 2.8%. The material sequenced was PBMCs. The receptors come from a human donor in good health (CMV status not recorded). Some clones in this sample may be carry-over from other donors' samples. Both conserved end residues are part of each CDR3. Fields, in order: V gene, J gene, D gene, clone size, CDR3 protein, CDR3 DNA. A D gene is named only where the DNA matches it firmly. Rows may omit the clone size; those that give it use once, few, many or a size class.

v_call: TRBV20-1; j_call: TRBJ1-5; d_call: -; clone_size: -; cdr3_aa: CSASSYATGHSSNQPQHF; cdr3_nt: TGCAGTGCTAGTTCCTACGCTACAGGGCATTCTAGCAATCAGCCCCAGCATTTT
v_call: TRBV5-1; j_call: TRBJ2-1; d_call: -; clone_size: -; cdr3_aa: CASSFYPALGEQFF; cdr3_nt: TGCGCCAGCAGCTTTTATCCAGCATTGGGTGAGCAGTTCTTC
v_call: TRBV27; j_call: TRBJ1-6; d_call: TRBD1; clone_size: few; cdr3_aa: CASSQRQGSGNSPLHF; cdr3_nt: TGTGCCAGCAGTCAAAGACAGGGAAGTGGGAATTCACCCCTCCACTTT
v_call: TRBV19; j_call: TRBJ1-1; d_call: TRBD1; clone_size: once; cdr3_aa: CATRDRVGTEAFF; cdr3_nt: TGTGCCACTCGAGACAGGGTGGGCACTGAAGCTTTCTTT
v_call: TRBV28; j_call: TRBJ1-2; d_call: -; clone_size: -; cdr3_aa: CATRGRNYGYTF; cdr3_nt: TGTGCCACCAGAGGGCGGAACTATGGCTACACCTTC
v_call: TRBV6-8; j_call: TRBJ1-2; d_call: TRBD1; clone_size: -; cdr3_aa: CASSYSAGTGNGYTF; cdr3_nt: TGTGCCAGCAGTTACTCAGCCGGGACAGGGAACGGCTACACCTTC
v_call: TRBV7-2; j_call: TRBJ2-2; d_call: -; clone_size: few; cdr3_aa: CASSLLAEFTGELFF; cdr3_nt: TGTGCCAGCAGCTTACTAGCTGAGTTCACCGGGGAGCTGTTTTTT
v_call: TRBV30; j_call: TRBJ1-3; d_call: -; clone_size: -; cdr3_aa: CAWTIGTGSGNTIYF; cdr3_nt: TGTGCCTGGACCATAGGAACTGGCTCTGGAAACACCATATATTTT
v_call: TRBV6-5; j_call: TRBJ1-1; d_call: -; clone_size: -; cdr3_aa: CASRYSGTVGTEAFF; cdr3_nt: TGTGCCAGCAGATATTCTGGGACGGTGGGGACTGAAGCTTTCTTT
v_call: TRBV15; j_call: TRBJ2-1; d_call: -; clone_size: -; cdr3_aa: CATSIPGSGYNEQFF; cdr3_nt: TGTGCCACCAGCATTCCCGGATCGGGCTACAATGAGCAGTTCTTC
v_call: TRBV23-1; j_call: TRBJ2-4; d_call: TRBD1; clone_size: -; cdr3_aa: CASSPKGQVRENIQYF; cdr3_nt: TGCGCAAGCAGTCCAAAGGGACAGGTTCGTGAAAACATTCAGTACTTC
v_call: TRBV7-6; j_call: TRBJ2-1; d_call: -; clone_size: many; cdr3_aa: CASSSRYNEQFF; cdr3_nt: TGTGCCAGCAGCTCACGATACAATGAGCAGTTCTTC
v_call: TRBV19; j_call: TRBJ2-6; d_call: -; clone_size: few; cdr3_aa: CASSIKSLSSGANVLTF; cdr3_nt: TGTGCCAGTAGTATTAAGTCCCTGTCCTCTGGGGCCAACGTCCTGACTTTC
v_call: TRBV24-1; j_call: TRBJ2-1; d_call: TRBD2; clone_size: -; cdr3_aa: CATSLAGGLNSYNEQFF; cdr3_nt: TGTGCCACCAGTCTAGCGGGGGGCTTAAACTCCTACAATGAGCAGTTCTTC
v_call: TRBV28; j_call: TRBJ1-2; d_call: -; clone_size: few; cdr3_aa: CASSLDSGYGYTF; cdr3_nt: TGTGCCAGCAGTTTGGACAGTGGCTATGGCTACACCTTC
v_call: TRBV7-9; j_call: TRBJ1-5; d_call: TRBD1; clone_size: -; cdr3_aa: CASSPGAGGRGNQPQHF; cdr3_nt: TGTGCCAGCAGCCCCGGGGCAGGGGGACGGGGAAATCAGCCCCAGCATTTT
v_call: TRBV6-6; j_call: TRBJ1-5; d_call: -; clone_size: -; cdr3_aa: CASSITAGTPGNQPQHF; cdr3_nt: TGTGCCAGCAGTATCACCGCCGGGACCCCGGGCAATCAGCCCCAGCATTTT
v_call: TRBV27; j_call: TRBJ1-1; d_call: -; clone_size: few; cdr3_aa: CASGGSLNTEAFF; cdr3_nt: TGTGCCAGCGGTGGCTCCTTGAACACTGAAGCTTTCTTT
v_call: TRBV25-1; j_call: TRBJ2-7; d_call: -; clone_size: -; cdr3_aa: CASSESDRYEQYF; cdr3_nt: TGTGCCAGCAGTGAATCGGACCGATACGAGCAGTACTTC
v_call: TRBV19; j_call: TRBJ2-6; d_call: TRBD1; clone_size: once; cdr3_aa: CASSVQGVSGANVLTF; cdr3_nt: TGTGCCAGTAGTGTTCAGGGGGTATCAGGGGCCAACGTCCTGACTTTC
v_call: TRBV6-8; j_call: TRBJ1-1; d_call: -; clone_size: few; cdr3_aa: CASSYYNEGTEAFF; cdr3_nt: TGTGCCAGCAGTTACTACAATGAGGGTACTGAAGCTTTCTTT
v_call: TRBV4-2; j_call: TRBJ2-7; d_call: -; clone_size: -; cdr3_aa: CASSPWANYEQYF; cdr3_nt: TGTGCCAGCAGCCCATGGGCAAACTACGAGCAGTACTTC
v_call: TRBV5-1; j_call: TRBJ2-2; d_call: TRBD1; clone_size: -; cdr3_aa: CASSLARRTGTGITGELFF; cdr3_nt: TGCGCCAGCAGCTTGGCCCGTCGGACCGGGACAGGGATTACCGGGGAGCTGTTTTTT
v_call: TRBV4-2; j_call: TRBJ1-4; d_call: -; clone_size: -; cdr3_aa: CASSQDRVGEKLFF; cdr3_nt: TGTGCCAGCAGCCAAGACAGGGTTGGGGAAAAACTGTTTTTT
v_call: TRBV19; j_call: TRBJ2-7; d_call: TRBD1; clone_size: -; cdr3_aa: CASSRTGPGYEQYF; cdr3_nt: TGTGCCAGTAGCCGGACAGGGCCCGGCTACGAGCAGTACTTC
v_call: TRBV3-1; j_call: TRBJ1-4; d_call: -; clone_size: -; cdr3_aa: CASSQVYRSNEKLFF; cdr3_nt: TGTGCCAGCAGCCAAGTTTACAGGAGTAATGAAAAACTGTTTTTT
v_call: TRBV19; j_call: TRBJ2-7; d_call: TRBD2; clone_size: -; cdr3_aa: CASSATSGTSGRYEQYF; cdr3_nt: TGTGCCAGTAGTGCCACTTCCGGGACTAGCGGGAGGTACGAGCAGTACTTC
v_call: TRBV6-5; j_call: TRBJ1-5; d_call: -; clone_size: few; cdr3_aa: CASSYSREYNQPQHF; cdr3_nt: TGTGCCAGCAGTTACTCGAGGGAGTACAATCAGCCCCAGCATTTT
v_call: TRBV7-2; j_call: TRBJ1-2; d_call: -; clone_size: -; cdr3_aa: CASSGSRGAYCYTF; cdr3_nt: TGTGCCAGCAGCGGTTCAAGGGGAGCCTATTGCTACACCTTC
v_call: TRBV7-2; j_call: TRBJ1-2; d_call: -; clone_size: few; cdr3_aa: CASSLERGVRYGYTF; cdr3_nt: TGTGCCAGCAGCTTAGAAAGGGGCGTGCGATATGGCTACACCTTC
v_call: TRBV6-5; j_call: TRBJ2-3; d_call: TRBD2; clone_size: -; cdr3_aa: CASSPFRGGGALTDTQYF; cdr3_nt: TGTGCCAGCAGCCCGTTTAGGGGCGGGGGGGCCCTCACAGATACGCAGTATTTT
v_call: TRBV6-1; j_call: TRBJ2-7; d_call: -; clone_size: few; cdr3_aa: CASSEAGSYEQYF; cdr3_nt: TGTGCCAGCAGTGAAGCGGGCAGCTACGAGCAGTACTTC
v_call: TRBV19; j_call: TRBJ1-5; d_call: -; clone_size: -; cdr3_aa: CASSIGVLGQPQHF; cdr3_nt: TGTGCCAGTAGTATCGGGGTGCTGGGTCAGCCCCAGCATTTT
v_call: TRBV6-1; j_call: TRBJ2-7; d_call: -; clone_size: -; cdr3_aa: CASSVGQNSYEQYF; cdr3_nt: TGTGCCAGCAGTGTTGGACAGAACTCCTACGAGCAGTACTTC
v_call: TRBV6-2/TRBV6-3; j_call: TRBJ2-1; d_call: -; clone_size: -; cdr3_aa: CASSYELASYNEQFF; cdr3_nt: TGTGCCAGCAGTTACGAACTAGCCTCCTACAATGAGCAGTTCTTC